The clone carrying this TCR beta chain was seen a handful of times. Its specificity is not known. The CDR3 contains 14 residues. CDR1 and CDR2 (germline): DFQATT, SNEGSKA (reference sequence). V was pared by 0 bases and J by 1 base, with 9 bases between. This sample was included in a study of T-cell reconstitution after alpha-beta-depleted transplantation in children. Study results and limitations: From surviving recipient T cells and thymic progenitors came the high day-60 TCRbeta diversity observed in some patients. One year after transplant, T-cell counts and diversity came mostly from newly produced T cells. Expanded graft clones, several hundred of them, were reportedly the source of alpha-beta T cells about two months after transplant.

TCRbeta library preparation incorporated unique molecular identifiers. TCRdb reanalysed the PCR reads using MiXCR and keeps one entry per CDR3 protein. The table includes about 980,000 distinct CDR3 sequences, about 29% detected once. The chain combines TRBV20-1 with TRBJ1-1; unclear D gene. The TCR originated in a boy under three years old who had a stem cell transplant for SCID, so the T cells may come from the graft donor. The sample here was PBMCs, mostly from graft donor cells, taken 360 days after TCRalphabeta/CD19-depleted stem cell transplant. CDR3 nucleotide sequence: TGCAGTGCTAGAGATCCTCGATCGAACACTGAAGCTTTCTTT. This codes for CSARDPRSNTEAFF.